This T cell receptor beta chain came from a study of glioma-infiltrating T cells after dendritic cell vaccination. Looking at the study overall: Patients had newly diagnosed or recurrent glioblastoma and received dendritic cell vaccines. The study, taken as a whole, reports: TCR clonality showed no direct relationship with survival.

Noted time point: after dendritic cell vaccination, including at tumor progression/relapse. Amplification used 60 V beta primers and 13 J beta primers. Libraries were prepared by immunoSEQ multiplex PCR; TCRdb keeps only in-frame clonotypes and omits some of them. The table includes around 90,000 clones, approximately 78% detected once. This clone appeared once. The antigen is not known. This specimen was blood, taken after dendritic cell vaccination. This sequence originates from a human donor with glioblastoma.

The DNA for the CDR3 is TGTGCCAGCAGCCAACTAATGGGCGGGCCCCAGTTCTTC. Residues: CASSQLMGGPQFF. This sequence joins TRBV4-2 and TRBJ2-1; TRBD2 is a possible D gene (5 bases). The V gene lost 2 bases and the J gene lost 13 bases, with 15 bases spanning the gap. The CDR3 covers 13 residues. Germline V gene lookup returns CDR1 LGHNA and CDR2 YNFKEQ.